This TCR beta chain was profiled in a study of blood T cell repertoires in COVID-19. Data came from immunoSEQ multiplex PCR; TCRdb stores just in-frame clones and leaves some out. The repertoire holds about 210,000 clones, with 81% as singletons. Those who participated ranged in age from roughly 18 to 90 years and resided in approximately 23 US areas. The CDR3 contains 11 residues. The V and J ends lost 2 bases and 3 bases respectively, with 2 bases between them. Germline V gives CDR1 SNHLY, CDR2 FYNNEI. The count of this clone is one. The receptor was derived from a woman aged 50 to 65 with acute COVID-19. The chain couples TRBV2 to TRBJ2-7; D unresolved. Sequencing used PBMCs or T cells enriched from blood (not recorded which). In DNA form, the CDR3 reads TGTGCCAGCAGTGAACGCTACGAGCAGTACTTC. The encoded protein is CASSERYEQYF.